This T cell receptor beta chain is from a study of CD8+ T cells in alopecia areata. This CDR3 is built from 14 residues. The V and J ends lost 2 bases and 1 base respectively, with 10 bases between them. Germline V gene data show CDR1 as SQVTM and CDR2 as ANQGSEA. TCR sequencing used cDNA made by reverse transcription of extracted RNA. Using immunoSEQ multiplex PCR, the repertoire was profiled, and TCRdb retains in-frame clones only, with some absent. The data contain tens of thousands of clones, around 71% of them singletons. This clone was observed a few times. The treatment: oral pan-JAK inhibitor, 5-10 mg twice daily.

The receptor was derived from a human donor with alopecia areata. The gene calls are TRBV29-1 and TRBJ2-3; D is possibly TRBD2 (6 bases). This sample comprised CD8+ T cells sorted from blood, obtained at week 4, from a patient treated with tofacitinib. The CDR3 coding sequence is TGCAGCGTTGAAAGGAGGGGAGGCACAGATACGCAGTATTTT. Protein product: CSVERRGGTDTQYF.